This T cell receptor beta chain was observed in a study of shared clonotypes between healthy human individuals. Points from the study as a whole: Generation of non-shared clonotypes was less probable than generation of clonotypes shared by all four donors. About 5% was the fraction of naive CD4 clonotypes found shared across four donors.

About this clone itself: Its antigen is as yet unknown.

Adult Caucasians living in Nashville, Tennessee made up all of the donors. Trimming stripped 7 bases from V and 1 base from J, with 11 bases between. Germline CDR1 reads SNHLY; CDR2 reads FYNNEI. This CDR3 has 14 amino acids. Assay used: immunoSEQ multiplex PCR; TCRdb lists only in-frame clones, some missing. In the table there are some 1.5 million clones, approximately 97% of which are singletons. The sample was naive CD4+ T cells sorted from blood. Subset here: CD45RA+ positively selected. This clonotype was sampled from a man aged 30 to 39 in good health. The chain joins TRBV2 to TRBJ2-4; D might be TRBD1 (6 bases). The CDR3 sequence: CASKGVSAKNIQYF. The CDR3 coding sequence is TGTGCCAGCAAGGGGGTATCGGCCAAAAACATTCAGTACTTC.